This T cell receptor (beta chain) is drawn from a study of radiation and T cells in renal cell carcinoma. TCRdb's copy holds only in-frame clones and misses some; the assay was immunoSEQ multiplex PCR. The top ten clones hold 25% to 30% of a sample with some 14,000 clones, under 70% of them seen once. As for treatment: 15 Gy SBRT to primary tumor, nephrectomy 4 weeks later. This sequence originates from a woman aged 70-85 years with renal cell carcinoma. The sequences come from tumor tissue, collected from a patient whose treatment included radiotherapy and nephrectomy.

Written as DNA, the CDR3 is TGTGCCAGCAGTTACTCGGGCGCAGAAGGCTATGGCTACACCTTC. Protein sequence: CASSYSGAEGYGYTF. The J gene is TRBJ1-2, the V gene TRBV6-5; no clear D. V dropped 0 bases and J dropped 4 bases, with 12 bases sitting between them. The CDR3 has 15 residues. CDR1 is MNHEY, CDR2 SVGAGI, per germline.